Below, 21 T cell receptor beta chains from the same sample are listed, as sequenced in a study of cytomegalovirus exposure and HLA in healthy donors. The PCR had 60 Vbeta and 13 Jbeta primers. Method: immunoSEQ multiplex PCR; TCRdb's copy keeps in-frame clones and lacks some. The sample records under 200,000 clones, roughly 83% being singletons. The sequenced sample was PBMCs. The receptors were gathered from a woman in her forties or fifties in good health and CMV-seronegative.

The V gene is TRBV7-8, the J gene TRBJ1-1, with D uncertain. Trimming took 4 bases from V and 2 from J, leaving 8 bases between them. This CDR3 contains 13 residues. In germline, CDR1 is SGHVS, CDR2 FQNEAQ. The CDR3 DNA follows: TGTGCCAGCAGCTCCCGGTCCAACACTGAAGCTTTCTTT. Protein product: CASSSRSNTEAFF.

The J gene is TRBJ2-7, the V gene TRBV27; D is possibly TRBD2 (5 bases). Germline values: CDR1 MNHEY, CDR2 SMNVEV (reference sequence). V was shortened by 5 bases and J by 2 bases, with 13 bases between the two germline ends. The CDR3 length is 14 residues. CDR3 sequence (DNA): TGTGCCAGCAGTGGGCGGGTTCCCCCCTACGAGCAGTACTTC. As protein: CASSGRVPPYEQYF.

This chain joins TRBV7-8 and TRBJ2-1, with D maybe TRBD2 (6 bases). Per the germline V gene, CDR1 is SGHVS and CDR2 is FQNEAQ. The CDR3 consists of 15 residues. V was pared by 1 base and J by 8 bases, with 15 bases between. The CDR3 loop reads CASSLVSRDVYEQFF. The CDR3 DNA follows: TGTGCCAGCAGCTTAGTGTCGCGGGACGTCTATGAGCAGTTCTTC.

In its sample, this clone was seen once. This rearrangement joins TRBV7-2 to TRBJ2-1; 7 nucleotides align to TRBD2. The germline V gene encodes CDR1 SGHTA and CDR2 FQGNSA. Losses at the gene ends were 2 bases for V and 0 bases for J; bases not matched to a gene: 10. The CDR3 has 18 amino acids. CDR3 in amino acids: CASSLIPPGGSSYNEQFF. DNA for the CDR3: TGTGCCAGCAGCTTAATCCCACCTGGCGGGAGCTCCTACAATGAGCAGTTCTTC.

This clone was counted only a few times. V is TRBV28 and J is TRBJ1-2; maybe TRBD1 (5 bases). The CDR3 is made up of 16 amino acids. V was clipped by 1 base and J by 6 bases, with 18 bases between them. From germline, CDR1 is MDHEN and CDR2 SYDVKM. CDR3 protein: CASSLLSDRTRDGYTF. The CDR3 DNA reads TGTGCCAGCAGTTTATTGTCAGATCGGACCAGGGATGGCTACACCTTC.

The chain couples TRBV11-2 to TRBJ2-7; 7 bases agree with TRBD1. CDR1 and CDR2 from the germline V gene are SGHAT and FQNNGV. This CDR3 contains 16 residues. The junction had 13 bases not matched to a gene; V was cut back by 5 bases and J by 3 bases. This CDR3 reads CASSTWDRGKFYEQYF. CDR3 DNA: TGTGCCAGCAGCACCTGGGACAGAGGGAAGTTCTACGAGCAGTACTTC.

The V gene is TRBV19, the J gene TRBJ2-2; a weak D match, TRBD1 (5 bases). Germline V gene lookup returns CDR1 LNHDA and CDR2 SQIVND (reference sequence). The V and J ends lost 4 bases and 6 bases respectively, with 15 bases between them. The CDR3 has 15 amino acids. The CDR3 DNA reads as TGTGCCAGTAGTAGTCCGTTGACAGTAGCCGGGGAGCTGTTTTTT. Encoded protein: CASSSPLTVAGELFF.

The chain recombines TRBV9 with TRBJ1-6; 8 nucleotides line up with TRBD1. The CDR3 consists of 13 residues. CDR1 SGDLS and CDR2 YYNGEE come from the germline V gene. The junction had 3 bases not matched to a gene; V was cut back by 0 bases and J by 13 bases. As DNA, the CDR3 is TGTGCCAGCAGCGTAGCTGGGGACAGGCCCCTCCACTTT. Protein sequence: CASSVAGDRPLHF.

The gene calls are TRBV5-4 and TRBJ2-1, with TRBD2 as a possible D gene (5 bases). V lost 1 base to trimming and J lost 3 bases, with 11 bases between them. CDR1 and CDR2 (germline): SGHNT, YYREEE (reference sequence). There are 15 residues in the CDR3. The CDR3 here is CASSLRLGGYNEQFF. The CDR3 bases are TGTGCCAGCAGCTTGCGGCTAGGAGGCTACAATGAGCAGTTCTTC.

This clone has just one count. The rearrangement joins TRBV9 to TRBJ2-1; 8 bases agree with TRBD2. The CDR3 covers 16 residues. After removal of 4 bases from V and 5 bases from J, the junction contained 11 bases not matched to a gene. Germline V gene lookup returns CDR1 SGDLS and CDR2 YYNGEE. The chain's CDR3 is CASSLRSGSTNNEQFF. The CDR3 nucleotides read TGTGCCAGCAGCCTAAGAAGCGGGAGCACCAACAATGAGCAGTTCTTC.

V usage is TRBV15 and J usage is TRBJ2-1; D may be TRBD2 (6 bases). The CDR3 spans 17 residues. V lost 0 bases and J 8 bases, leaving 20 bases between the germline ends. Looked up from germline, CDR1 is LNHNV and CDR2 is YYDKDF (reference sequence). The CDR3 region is CATSRDRMSVPGDEQFF. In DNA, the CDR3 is TGTGCCACCAGCAGAGATCGGATGTCGGTTCCGGGGGATGAGCAGTTCTTC.

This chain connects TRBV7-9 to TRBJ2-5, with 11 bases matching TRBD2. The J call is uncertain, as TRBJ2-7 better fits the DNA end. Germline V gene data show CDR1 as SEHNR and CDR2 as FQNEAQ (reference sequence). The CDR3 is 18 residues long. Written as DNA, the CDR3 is TGTGCCAGCAGCTTAGGAGATGCTAGCGGGAGGAGGACCTACGAGCAGTACTTC. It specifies CASSLGDASGRRTYEQYF.

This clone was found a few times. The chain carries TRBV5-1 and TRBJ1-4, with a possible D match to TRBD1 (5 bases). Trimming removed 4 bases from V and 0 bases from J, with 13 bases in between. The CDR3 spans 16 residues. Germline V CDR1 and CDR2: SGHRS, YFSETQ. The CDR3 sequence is CASSVGQLPTNEKLFF. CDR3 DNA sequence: TGCGCCAGCAGCGTTGGACAACTTCCAACTAATGAAAAACTGTTTTTT.

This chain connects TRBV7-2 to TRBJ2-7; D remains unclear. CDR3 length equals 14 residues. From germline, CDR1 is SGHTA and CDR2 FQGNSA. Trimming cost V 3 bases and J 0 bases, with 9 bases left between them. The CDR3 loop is CASSFDSSSYEQYF. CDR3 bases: TGTGCCAGCAGCTTCGACTCCTCCTCCTACGAGCAGTACTTC.

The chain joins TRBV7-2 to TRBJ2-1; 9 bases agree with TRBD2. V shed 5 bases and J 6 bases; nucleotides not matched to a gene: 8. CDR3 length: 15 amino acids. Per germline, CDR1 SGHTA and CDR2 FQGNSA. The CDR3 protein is CASSRPGLAINEQFF. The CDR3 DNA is TGTGCCAGCAGCCGCCCCGGACTAGCGATCAATGAGCAGTTCTTC.

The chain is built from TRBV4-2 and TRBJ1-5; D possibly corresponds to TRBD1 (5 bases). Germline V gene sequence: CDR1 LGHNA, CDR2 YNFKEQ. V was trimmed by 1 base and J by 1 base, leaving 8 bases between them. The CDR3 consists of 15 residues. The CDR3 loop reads CASSQGAGSNQPQHF. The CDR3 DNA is TGTGCCAGCAGCCAAGGGGCAGGGAGCAATCAGCCCCAGCATTTT.

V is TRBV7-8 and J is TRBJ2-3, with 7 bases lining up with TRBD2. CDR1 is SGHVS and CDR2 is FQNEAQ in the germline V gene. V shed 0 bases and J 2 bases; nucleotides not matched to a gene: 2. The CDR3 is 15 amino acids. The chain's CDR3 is CASSLARGYTDTQYF. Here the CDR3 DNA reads TGTGCCAGCAGCTTAGCGCGGGGGTACACAGATACGCAGTATTTT.

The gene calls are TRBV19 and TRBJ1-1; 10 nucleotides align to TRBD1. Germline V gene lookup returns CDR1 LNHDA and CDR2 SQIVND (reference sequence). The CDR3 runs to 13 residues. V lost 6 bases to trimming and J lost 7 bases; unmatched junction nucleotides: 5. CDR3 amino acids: CASRGQGIGEAFF. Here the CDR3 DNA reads TGTGCCAGTAGGGGACAGGGGATTGGTGAAGCTTTCTTT.

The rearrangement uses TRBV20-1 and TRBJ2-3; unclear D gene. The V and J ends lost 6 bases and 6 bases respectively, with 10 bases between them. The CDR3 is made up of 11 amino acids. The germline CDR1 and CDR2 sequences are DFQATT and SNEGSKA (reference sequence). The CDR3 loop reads CSAAFRDTQYF. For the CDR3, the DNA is TGCAGTGCGGCCTTCAGGGATACGCAGTATTTT.

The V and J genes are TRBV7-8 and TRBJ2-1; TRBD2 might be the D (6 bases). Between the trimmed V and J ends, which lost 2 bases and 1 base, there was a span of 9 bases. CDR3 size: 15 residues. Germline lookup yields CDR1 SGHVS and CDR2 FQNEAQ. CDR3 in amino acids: CASSLIAGSYNEQFF. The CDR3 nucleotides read TGTGCCAGCAGCTTAATCGCGGGGTCCTACAATGAGCAGTTCTTC.

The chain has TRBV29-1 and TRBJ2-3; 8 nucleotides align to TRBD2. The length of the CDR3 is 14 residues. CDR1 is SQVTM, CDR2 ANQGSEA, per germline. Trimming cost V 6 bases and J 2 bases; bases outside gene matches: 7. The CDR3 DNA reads TGCAGCGTCCAAGCGGGAGTTAACACAGATACGCAGTATTTT. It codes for CSVQAGVNTDTQYF.